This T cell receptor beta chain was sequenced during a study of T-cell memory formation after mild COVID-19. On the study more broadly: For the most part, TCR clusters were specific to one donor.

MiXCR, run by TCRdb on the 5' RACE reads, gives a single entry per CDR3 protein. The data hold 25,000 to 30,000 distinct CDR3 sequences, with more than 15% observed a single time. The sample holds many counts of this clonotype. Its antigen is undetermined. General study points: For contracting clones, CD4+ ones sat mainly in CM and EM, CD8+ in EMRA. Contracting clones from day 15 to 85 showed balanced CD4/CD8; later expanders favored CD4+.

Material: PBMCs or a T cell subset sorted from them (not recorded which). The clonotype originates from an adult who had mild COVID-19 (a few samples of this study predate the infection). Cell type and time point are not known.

CDR3 in amino acids: CASSQDPPGWDYNEQFF. For the CDR3, the DNA is TGCGCCAGCAGCCAAGATCCCCCCGGGTGGGACTACAATGAGCAGTTCTTC. The chain is built from TRBV4-3 and TRBJ2-1; D is unclear. Trimming took off 0 bases at V and 3 bases at J, with 15 bases between the two ends. Per the germline V gene, CDR1 is LGHNA and CDR2 is YSLEER. The CDR3 length is 17 residues.